This passage covers 3 T cell receptor beta chains from one sample sequenced in a study of shared clonotypes between healthy human individuals. The assay was immunoSEQ multiplex PCR, and TCRdb's table has in-frame clones only and misses some. The data show about 1 million clones, about 76% seen once. Material for sequencing was memory CD4+ T cells sorted from blood. Stated subset: CD45RA-negative fraction. Receptors were obtained from a man between 18 and 29 years old in good health.

V gene TRBV18 combines with J gene TRBJ1-1; 8 bases match TRBD1. Germline lookup yields CDR1 KGHSH and CDR2 LQKENI. J was trimmed by 4 bases and V by 8 bases; bases with no gene match: 15. The CDR3 totals 16 residues. The CDR3 DNA sequence: TGTGCCAGCACCCTGTCACAGGGGGGAAAGGGCACTGAAGCTTTCTTT. Its translation is CASTLSQGGKGTEAFF.

This clone has just a few counts. The genes are TRBV19 and TRBJ2-3, with D maybe TRBD2 (5 bases). Germline-derived CDR1 and CDR2 are LNHDA and SQIVND (reference sequence). This CDR3 region has 14 residues. V gave up 4 bases and J gave up 2 bases, with 10 bases separating them. CDR3 residues: CASSTSGITDTQYF. The CDR3 nucleotides read TGTGCCAGTAGTACCTCGGGGATCACAGATACGCAGTATTTT.

The chain is built from TRBV5-1 and TRBJ1-4, with 11 nucleotides matching TRBD1. Losses at the gene ends were 7 bases for V and 3 bases for J; bases not matched to a gene: 11. Per germline, CDR1 SGHRS and CDR2 YFSETQ. CDR3 length equals 17 residues. CDR3 region: CASEEDRGQKANEKLFF. Here the CDR3 DNA reads TGCGCCAGCGAGGAGGACAGGGGGCAAAAGGCTAATGAAAAACTGTTTTTT.